This T cell receptor (beta chain) is from a study of T cell responses to AZD1222 COVID-19 vaccine. On this clone: As yet, its antigen is unknown.

The data were produced by immunoSEQ multiplex PCR, yet TCRdb's version contains in-frame clones alone and is incomplete. Among about 140,000 clones, 88% were seen once, and the ten largest hold 2.5% to 3.5%. V was pared by 0 bases and J by 0 bases, with 8 bases between. The CDR3 spans 15 residues. The germline CDR1 and CDR2 sequences are MNHEY and SVGAGI. Study observations and caveats: Most donors were white British, females outnumbered males, and clonal diversity was possibly underestimated. Spike-specific TCR repertoires showed rising breadth and depth after two AZD1222 doses. The peak T cell response came first, and repertoires were sampled only after it.

The specimen comprised peripheral blood, sampled 28 days after the second AZD1222 dose. The chain joins TRBV6-5 to TRBJ1-1; D is unclear. The TCR originated in an adult who received the AZD1222 COVID-19 vaccine. The CDR3 here is CASSYSGNMNTEAFF. The CDR3 region has the DNA TGTGCCAGCAGTTACTCCGGGAATATGAACACTGAAGCTTTCTTT.